These 23 T cell receptor beta chains share one sample of origin, sequenced in a study of T-cell reconstitution after alpha-beta-depleted transplantation in children. Unique molecular identifiers were incorporated when the TCRbeta library was constructed. Using its own MiXCR run on the PCR reads, TCRdb lists one record per CDR3 protein. The table lists around 370,000 distinct CDR3 sequences, 15% to 20% of them singletons. This material consisted of PBMCs, mostly from graft donor cells, taken 360 days after TCRalphabeta/CD19-depleted stem cell transplant. These receptors were obtained from a male patient aged 2-15 years who had a stem cell transplant for acute lymphoblastic leukemia, so the T cells may come from the graft donor.

V usage is TRBV6-1 and J usage is TRBJ1-2, with a weak D call TRBD1 (5 bases). V lost 6 bases and J 2 bases, leaving 10 bases between the germline ends. CDR1 and CDR2 (germline): MNHNS, SASEGT. This CDR3 contains 13 residues. CDR3 in amino acids: CASRKDTNYGYTF. The CDR3 coding sequence is TGTGCCAGCAGGAAGGACACAAACTATGGCTACACCTTC.

This clonotype showed up just a few times. This chain links TRBV5-4 with TRBJ2-3, with D possibly TRBD1 on 6 matching bases. The germline CDR1 and CDR2 sequences are SGHNT and YYREEE (reference sequence). Trimming took off 1 base at V and 2 bases at J, with 8 bases between the two ends. The CDR3 spans 14 residues. The CDR3 loop reads CASSLQGLTDTQYF. The CDR3 bases are TGTGCCAGCAGCTTGCAGGGGCTCACAGATACGCAGTATTTT.

The chain employs TRBV15 and TRBJ2-3; TRBD2 matches at 7 bases. Germline values: CDR1 LNHNV, CDR2 YYDKDF (reference sequence). V gave up 3 bases and J gave up 7 bases; unmatched junction bases: 13. The CDR3 has 16 residues. The CDR3 DNA sequence: TGTGCCACCAGCAGGGGGGGGTTCCAGGGTCTAAATACGCAGTATTTT. Encoded protein: CATSRGGFQGLNTQYF.

In its sample, this clonotype was seen many times. The chain couples TRBV20-1 to TRBJ1-4; D ambiguous. CDR1 is DFQATT and CDR2 is SNEGSKA in the germline V gene (reference sequence). Trimming cost V 3 bases and J 10 bases, with 12 bases left between them. The CDR3 runs to 12 residues. CDR3 protein: CSARVIAGKLFF. As DNA, the CDR3 is TGCAGTGCTAGGGTCATCGCGGGAAAACTGTTTTTT.

This clonotype was detected many times. The chain links TRBV25-1 to TRBJ2-7; D perhaps matches TRBD1 (5 bases). The V end was cut by 4 bases, the J end by 0 bases, with 7 bases between. The germline gives CDR1 MGHDK, CDR2 SYGVNS. The CDR3 is 13 residues long. The CDR3 loop is CASSVGASYEQYF. CDR3 DNA sequence: TGTGCCAGCAGTGTAGGGGCCTCCTACGAGCAGTACTTC.

The rearrangement uses TRBV12-3 or TRBV12-4 and TRBJ2-7; tentative D call: TRBD1 (5 bases). V lost 4 bases and J lost 0, with 13 bases in between. This CDR3 is built from 15 residues. The CDR3 loop is CASSWGGLSSYEQYF. The CDR3 region has the DNA TGTGCCAGCAGTTGGGGCGGCCTGAGCTCCTACGAGCAGTACTTC.

This clonotype was observed at least ten times. V gene TRBV20-1 combines with J gene TRBJ2-1, with D tentatively TRBD2 (6 bases). The CDR3 totals 15 residues. The V gene's germline CDR1 is DFQATT and CDR2 SNEGSKA (reference sequence). V was cut by 3 bases and J by 0 bases, with 12 bases left in between. CDR3 in DNA: TGCAGTGCTAGTCGTGGGGGGAGCTCCTACAATGAGCAGTTCTTC. Protein sequence: CSASRGGSSYNEQFF.

V and J are TRBV20-1 and TRBJ2-5; perhaps D is TRBD1 or TRBD2 (5 bases each). Trimming stripped 8 bases from V and 4 bases from J, with 17 bases between. This CDR3 contains 13 residues. Germline CDR1 DFQATT, CDR2 SNEGSKA (reference sequence). The CDR3 coding sequence is TGCAGTACCGCGAGGGGCATAGGAGAGACCCAGTACTTC. This gives the protein CSTARGIGETQYF.

This clonotype was found a few times. The gene calls are TRBV13 and TRBJ2-3; 8 bases fit TRBD2. The ends lost 4 bases at V and 1 base at J; junction bases unmatched: 7. The CDR3 runs 16 residues. Germline loops: CDR1 PRHDT, CDR2 FYEKMQ (reference sequence). The CDR3 DNA follows: TGTGCCAGCAGCTCCCAGCGGGAGTGGGGCACAGATACGCAGTATTTT. It codes for CASSSQREWGTDTQYF.

This clonotype was counted a few times. The chain employs TRBV4-1 and TRBJ2-3, with 7 bases aligning to TRBD2. V lost 0 bases and J lost 4; bases outside the gene matches: 4. The CDR3 has 15 amino acids. Germline CDR1 is MGHRA and CDR2 is YSYEKL. The CDR3 DNA sequence: TGCGCCAGCAGCCAAGACGGCGGGAGATCAGATACGCAGTATTTT. This codes for CASSQDGGRSDTQYF.

This clonotype was picked up many times. V and J are TRBV12-3 or TRBV12-4 and TRBJ2-7, with no clear D. CDR3 length: 16 residues. V was trimmed by 4 bases and J by 6 bases, leaving 22 bases between them. The CDR3 region has the DNA TGTGCCAGCAGTTCGGGTCCTGTAGCACCCACCGGCGAGCAGTACTTC. Residues: CASSSGPVAPTGEQYF.

This clonotype was picked up a small number of times. The chain uses TRBV28 and TRBJ2-4, with 15 nucleotides matching TRBD2. Germline CDR1 reads MDHEN; CDR2 reads SYDVKM. The CDR3 loop spans 19 amino acids. V lost 5 bases and J lost 0; bases outside the gene matches: 8. The CDR3 sequence: CASSTPGTSGRLAKNIQYF. The CDR3 DNA sequence: TGTGCCAGCAGTACCCCCGGGACTAGCGGGAGGCTAGCCAAAAACATTCAGTACTTC.

This clonotype appeared a few times. The chain carries TRBV12-3 or TRBV12-4 and TRBJ1-2; D remains unclear. CDR3 length equals 13 residues. Between the trimmed V and J ends, which lost 6 bases and 2 bases, there was a span of 10 bases. The CDR3 sequence is CASRADGNYGYTF. The CDR3 DNA reads TGTGCCAGCAGAGCGGACGGAAACTATGGCTACACCTTC.

This clonotype was picked up many times. V and J are TRBV29-1 and TRBJ2-4; the match to TRBD2 covers 8 bases. CDR1 and CDR2 (germline): SQVTM, ANQGSEA. The CDR3 spans 16 residues. Trimming took 2 bases from V and 2 from J; bases not matched to a gene: 8. The CDR3 coding sequence is TGCAGCGTTGAAAAGTTAGCGGGAATTACCAAAAACATTCAGTACTTC. As protein: CSVEKLAGITKNIQYF.

This clonotype was counted many times. The chain recombines TRBV5-1 with TRBJ2-5; 13 bases are shared with TRBD2. This CDR3 has 16 residues. V was pared by 0 bases and J by 2 bases, with 1 base of the junction left unmatched. Germline values: CDR1 SGHRS, CDR2 YFSETQ. The CDR3 nucleotides read TGCGCCAGCAGCTTGGGGGGACTAGCGGGGCAAGAGACCCAGTACTTC. It specifies CASSLGGLAGQETQYF.

There are a few counts of this clonotype. The chain combines TRBV6-2 or TRBV6-3 with TRBJ1-2, with a weak D call TRBD1 (6 bases). The CDR3 runs to 12 residues. Trimming shortened V by 6 bases and J by 8 bases, and 13 bases separated the two germline ends. From germline, CDR1 is MNHEY and CDR2 SVGEGT. As DNA, the CDR3 is TGTGCCAGCAGGTTCACAACAGGGGGCTACACCTTC. It specifies CASRFTTGGYTF.

This chain uses TRBV6-1 with TRBJ2-2; D is possibly TRBD1 (6 bases). Trimming stripped 5 bases from V and 0 bases from J, with 7 bases between. The CDR3 extends over 14 amino acids. Germline-derived CDR1 and CDR2 are MNHNS and SASEGT. CDR3 nucleotides: TGTGCCAGCAGTAGACAGGCGAACACCGGGGAGCTGTTTTTT. Translated, it gives CASSRQANTGELFF.

V and J are TRBV30 and TRBJ2-7, with 13 bases that match TRBD2. Germline V gene sequence: CDR1 GTSNPN, CDR2 SVGIG (reference sequence). The CDR3 is made up of 13 amino acids. V shed 6 bases, J shed 5 bases, and the junction held 4 bases outside the gene matches. The CDR3 loop reads CACTSGRVHEQYF. CDR3 bases: TGTGCCTGTACTAGCGGGAGGGTCCACGAGCAGTACTTC.

This clonotype was seen a few times. CDR3 loop: CASSQGDTGTYEQYF. CDR3 DNA sequence: TGCGCCAGCAGCCAAGGGGATACAGGTACCTACGAGCAGTACTTC. The chain employs TRBV4-3 and TRBJ2-7; a possible D gene is TRBD1 (5 bases). V lost 1 base, J lost 2 bases, and 12 bases lay in between. The V gene's germline CDR1 is LGHNA and CDR2 YSLEER. There are 15 residues in the CDR3.

In the case of this clonotype: This may stem from a read error, because a much larger clone lies one nucleotide away. The CDR3 does not close with the conserved phenylalanine or tryptophan, likely indicating a read error. CDR3 in DNA: TGCAGCGTTGACTCCTTTTCCCTTGACACTGAAGCTTTCTGT. Translating gives CSVDSFSLDTEAFC. This chain connects TRBV29-1 to TRBJ1-1, with D unclear. The V gene lost 3 bases and the J gene lost 3 bases, with 14 bases spanning the gap. CDR1 SQVTM and CDR2 ANQGSEA come from the germline V gene. This CDR3 has 14 amino acids.

In its sample, this clonotype was seen a few times. This chain joins TRBV15 and TRBJ2-7; 9 bases map to TRBD2. The length of the CDR3 is 15 residues. Looked up from germline, CDR1 is LNHNV and CDR2 is YYDKDF (reference sequence). The ends lost 0 bases at V and 4 bases at J; junction bases unmatched: 4. The CDR3 here is CATSRDFGLAYEQYF. The CDR3 DNA reads TGTGCCACCAGCAGAGATTTTGGACTAGCGTACGAGCAGTACTTC.

This sequence joins TRBV5-5 and TRBJ2-3; D perhaps matches TRBD2 (5 bases). Germline V gene sequence: CDR1 SGHKS, CDR2 YYEKEE (reference sequence). There are 16 residues in the CDR3. Trimming left V 4 bases short and J 3 bases short, with 18 bases between. This CDR3 reads CASSPRIGGKTDTQYF. CDR3 DNA: TGTGCCAGCAGCCCTCGAATAGGAGGAAAAACAGATACGCAGTATTTT. The entire variable domain, with the rest obtained from reference TRBV5-5 and TRBJ2-3, is as follows: DAGVTQSPTHLIKTRGQQVTLRCSPISGHKSVSWYQQVLGQGPQFIFQYYEKEERGRGNFPDRFSARQFPNYSSELNVNALLLGDSALYLCASSPRIGGKTDTQYFGPGTRLTVL.

In its sample, this clonotype was seen a few times. The rearrangement links TRBV20-1 to TRBJ2-7; 11 nucleotides line up with TRBD2. CDR3 length: 17 amino acids. Germline V gene data show CDR1 as DFQATT and CDR2 as SNEGSKA (reference sequence). The J segment lost 0 bases and the V segment lost 1 base, leaving 8 bases of the junction unmatched. As DNA, the CDR3 is TGCAGTGCTAGAGGGTCAGGACTAGCGGGCAGCTCCTACGAGCAGTACTTC. Residues: CSARGSGLAGSSYEQYF.